This T cell receptor (beta chain) was profiled in a study of shared clonotypes between healthy human individuals. Study outcomes and limitations: Depth of sequencing was expected to influence donor clonotype sharing. What limited the represented genetic and exposure-history diversity was the small number of donors.

In regard to this clone: The antigen remains unidentified.

Terminally differentiated effector memory CD45RA+ cells were excluded from the naive CD8 cells, which were CD45RO-negative and positively selected for CCR7. Profiling relied on immunoSEQ multiplex PCR, and the TCRdb table lists in-frame clones only, not all of them. The repertoire has about 800,000 clones, around 96% of them found once; the top ten carry about 0.25%. The CDR3 covers 14 residues. Germline assignment: CDR1 LNHNV and CDR2 YYDKDF (reference sequence). V shed 7 bases, J shed 8 bases, and the junction held 8 bases outside the gene matches. Sequences were obtained from naive CD8+ T cells sorted from blood. This clonotype was sampled from a man aged 25-45 years in good health. This chain joins TRBV15 and TRBJ2-1; TRBD1 aligns across 10 bases. The CDR3 DNA reads TGTGCCACCACCCAGAGGACAGGGGGTCATGAGCAGTTCTTC. Translation gives CATTQRTGGHEQFF.